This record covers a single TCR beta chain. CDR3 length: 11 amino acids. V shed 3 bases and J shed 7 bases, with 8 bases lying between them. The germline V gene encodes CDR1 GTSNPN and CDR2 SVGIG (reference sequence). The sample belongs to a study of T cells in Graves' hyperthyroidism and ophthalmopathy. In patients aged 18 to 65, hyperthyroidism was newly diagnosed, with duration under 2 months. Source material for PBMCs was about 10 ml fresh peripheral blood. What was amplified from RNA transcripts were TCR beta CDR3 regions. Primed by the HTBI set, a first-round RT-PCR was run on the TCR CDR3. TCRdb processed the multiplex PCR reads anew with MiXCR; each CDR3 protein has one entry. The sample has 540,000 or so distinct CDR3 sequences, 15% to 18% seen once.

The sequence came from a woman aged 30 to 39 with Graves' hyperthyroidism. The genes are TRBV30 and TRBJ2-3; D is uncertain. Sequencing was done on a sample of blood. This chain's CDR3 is CAWRVTNTQYF. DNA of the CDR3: TGTGCCTGGAGGGTAACCAATACGCAGTATTTT. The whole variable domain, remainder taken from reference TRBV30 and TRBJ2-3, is SQTIHQWPATLVQPVGSPLSLECTVEGTSNPNLYWYRQAAGRGLQLLFYSVGIGQISSEVPQNLSASRPQDRQFILSSKKLLLSDSGFYLCAWRVTNTQYFGPGTRLTVL.